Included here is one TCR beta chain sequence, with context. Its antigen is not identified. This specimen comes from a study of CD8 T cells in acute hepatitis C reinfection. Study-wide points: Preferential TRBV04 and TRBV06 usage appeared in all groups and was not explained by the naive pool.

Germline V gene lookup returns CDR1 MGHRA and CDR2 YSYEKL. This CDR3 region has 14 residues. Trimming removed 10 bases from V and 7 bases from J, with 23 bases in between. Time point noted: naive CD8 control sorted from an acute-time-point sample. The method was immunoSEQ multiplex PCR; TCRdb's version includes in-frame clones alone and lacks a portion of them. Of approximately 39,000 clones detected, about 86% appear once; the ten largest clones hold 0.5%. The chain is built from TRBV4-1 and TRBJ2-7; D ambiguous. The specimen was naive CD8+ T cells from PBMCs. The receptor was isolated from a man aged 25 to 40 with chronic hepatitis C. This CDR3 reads CATLVSSYPEEQYF. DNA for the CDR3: TGCGCCACCCTAGTTAGTTCTTATCCGGAAGAGCAGTACTTC.